One and the same sample provided the 28 T cell receptor beta chains below, sequenced in a study of cytomegalovirus exposure and HLA in healthy donors. The assay was immunoSEQ multiplex PCR, and TCRdb's table has in-frame clones only and misses some. The table has 100,000 to 150,000 clones, approximately 88% seen once; the top ten hold around 2%. Sequencing was done on a sample of PBMCs. The receptors come from a man aged 18 to 30 in good health and CMV-seronegative.

This clone is medium-sized within its sample. V gene TRBV28 combines with J gene TRBJ2-7; D perhaps matches TRBD2 (5 bases). The CDR3 loop spans 13 amino acids. Germline V gene sequence: CDR1 MDHEN, CDR2 SYDVKM. The V end lost 10 bases, the J end lost 2 bases, and 15 bases lay between the germline ends. The CDR3 loop is CATKRTGTYEQYF. The CDR3 region has the DNA TGTGCCACCAAGAGGACGGGAACCTACGAGCAGTACTTC.

The rearrangement uses TRBV28 and TRBJ1-1; 7 bases align to TRBD1. This CDR3 contains 15 residues. After removal of 5 bases from V and 0 bases from J, the junction contained 6 bases not matched to a gene. Germline values: CDR1 MDHEN, CDR2 SYDVKM. CDR3 region: CASSGQDYMNTEAFF. Here the CDR3 DNA reads TGTGCCAGCAGTGGACAGGACTACATGAACACTGAAGCTTTCTTT.

The rearrangement joins TRBV19 to TRBJ1-4, with D perhaps TRBD1 (5 bases). Germline CDR1 reads LNHDA; CDR2 reads SQIVND (reference sequence). CDR3 size: 15 residues. V lost 5 bases and J lost 3, with 13 bases in between. The CDR3: CASSPQDMANEKLFF. Written as DNA, the CDR3 is TGTGCCAGTAGTCCCCAGGACATGGCTAATGAAAAACTGTTTTTT.

This rearrangement joins TRBV7-6 to TRBJ1-2, with D possibly TRBD1 on 5 matching bases. This CDR3 comprises 14 residues. The V end lost 1 base, the J end lost 2 bases, and 8 bases lay between the germline ends. Germline-derived CDR1 and CDR2 are SGHVS and FNYEAQ. CDR3 in DNA: TGTGCCAGCAGCTTAGGTGCAGGGAACTATGGCTACACCTTC. Translating it yields CASSLGAGNYGYTF.

The chain couples TRBV18 to TRBJ1-1, with 8 bases fitting TRBD1. With V trimmed by 3 bases and J by 5 bases, 5 bases remained unmatched. The CDR3 consists of 14 residues. CDR1 is KGHSH and CDR2 is LQKENI in the germline V gene. The CDR3: CASSPGTGGTEAFF. CDR3 nucleotides: TGTGCCAGCTCACCCGGGACAGGCGGGACTGAAGCTTTCTTT.

A note on this clone: An end of the junction differs from the germline gene, which may be a read error. The rearrangement joins TRBV28 to TRBJ1-1; a possible D gene is TRBD1 (6 bases). CDR3 length: 15 residues. Germline-derived CDR1 and CDR2 are MDHEN and SYDVKM. DNA of the CDR3: TGTGCCAGCAGTAAAAACCTTAGGGGGAACAATGAAGCTTTCTTT. Residues: CASSKNLRGNNEAFF.

V usage is TRBV28 and J usage is TRBJ1-5, with D possibly TRBD1 on 5 matching bases. The V gene lost 6 bases and the J gene lost 0 bases, with 12 bases spanning the gap. The germline CDR1 and CDR2 sequences are MDHEN and SYDVKM. The CDR3 is made up of 15 amino acids. The CDR3 loop is CASRLQVSSNQPQHF. The CDR3 region has the DNA TGTGCCAGCAGGCTACAGGTGTCTAGCAATCAGCCCCAGCATTTT.

V gene TRBV30 combines with J gene TRBJ1-4; no clear D. Germline values: CDR1 GTSNPN, CDR2 SVGIG (reference sequence). CDR3 length: 13 residues. V was clipped by 0 bases and J by 7 bases, with 9 bases between them. The CDR3 here is CAWSVGRPEKLFF. CDR3 DNA sequence: TGTGCCTGGAGTGTTGGGCGACCTGAAAAACTGTTTTTT. Complete variable domain (other parts from reference TRBV30 and TRBJ1-4): SQTIHQWPATLVQPVGSPLSLECTVEGTSNPNLYWYRQAAGRGLQLLFYSVGIGQISSEVPQNLSASRPQDRQFILSSKKLLLSDSGFYLCAWSVGRPEKLFFGSGTQLSVL.

V usage is TRBV27 and J usage is TRBJ2-2, with D unclear. Germline loops: CDR1 MNHEY, CDR2 SMNVEV (reference sequence). V was trimmed by 3 bases and J by 1 base, leaving 9 bases between them. The CDR3 sequence is 15 residues long. The CDR3 spells CASSFGQLNTGELFF. The CDR3 bases are TGTGCCAGCAGTTTTGGGCAGTTGAACACCGGGGAGCTGTTTTTT.

The genes are TRBV28 and TRBJ2-7; 7 bases match TRBD2. Looked up from germline, CDR1 is MDHEN and CDR2 is SYDVKM. The CDR3 extends over 15 amino acids. With V trimmed by 3 bases and J by 2 bases, 7 bases remained unmatched. Here the CDR3 reads CASSFSAGAPYEQYF. CDR3 coding DNA: TGTGCCAGCAGTTTCTCCGCGGGAGCCCCCTACGAGCAGTACTTC.

The rearrangement joins TRBV5-1 to TRBJ2-7; maybe TRBD2 (5 bases). From germline, CDR1 is SGHRS and CDR2 YFSETQ. The CDR3 has 14 amino acids. V was pared by 7 bases and J by 5 bases, with 19 bases between. CDR3 in DNA: TGCGCCAGCCGAATGAATGATCTAGCAGACGAGCAGTACTTC. This sequence encodes CASRMNDLADEQYF.

This clone was recorded only once. The gene calls are TRBV2 and TRBJ2-3; TRBD1 aligns across 10 bases. The CDR3 consists of 14 residues. Trimming took 4 bases from V and 4 from J; bases not matched to a gene: 2. The germline V gene encodes CDR1 SNHLY and CDR2 FYNNEI. CDR3 region: CASSGDRGPDTQYF. The CDR3 DNA is TGTGCCAGCAGTGGGGACAGGGGCCCAGATACGCAGTATTTT.

The gene calls are TRBV4-1 and TRBJ2-1; 11 bases match TRBD1. The CDR3 runs 17 residues. V shed 1 base and J 12 bases; nucleotides not matched to a gene: 14. Germline V gene data show CDR1 as MGHRA and CDR2 as YSYEKL. The DNA for the CDR3 is TGCGCCAGCAGCCAAGTCATTACCGGGACAGGGGGTTTCAGGCAGTTCTTC. Translated, it gives CASSQVITGTGGFRQFF.

This sequence joins TRBV2 and TRBJ2-7; D not certain. The germline V gene encodes CDR1 SNHLY and CDR2 FYNNEI. V was shortened by 0 bases and J by 2 bases, with 14 bases between the two germline ends. The CDR3 contains 16 residues. The CDR3 protein is CASSEALSDLAYEQYF. Written as DNA, the CDR3 is TGTGCCAGCAGTGAAGCGCTTTCAGATCTTGCCTACGAGCAGTACTTC.

V usage is TRBV27 and J usage is TRBJ1-2, with a weak D call TRBD1 (5 bases). Trimming left V 7 bases short and J 0 bases short, with 15 bases between. The CDR3 length is 15 residues. Per the germline V gene, CDR1 is MNHEY and CDR2 is SMNVEV (reference sequence). DNA for the CDR3: TGTGCCAGCAACCCCGACAGCGGGGCTAACTATGGCTACACCTTC. Translation: CASNPDSGANYGYTF.

The chain has TRBV5-6 and TRBJ2-1, with 9 bases identical to TRBD1. V gave up 5 bases and J gave up 3 bases; unmatched junction bases: 9. Germline V CDR1 and CDR2: SGHDT, YYEEEE. This CDR3 has 16 amino acids. This CDR3 reads CASRRGQGNYYNEQFF. CDR3 bases: TGTGCCAGCAGACGTGGACAGGGGAATTACTACAATGAGCAGTTCTTC.

The chain has TRBV6-1 and TRBJ2-6; weak D call: TRBD2 (6 bases). Germline values: CDR1 MNHNS, CDR2 SASEGT. V gave up 10 bases and J gave up 1 base, with 8 bases separating them. CDR3 length equals 13 residues. The CDR3 DNA sequence: TGTGCCACTCGGGGGTCTGGGGCCAACGTCCTGACTTTC. As protein: CATRGSGANVLTF.

V gene TRBV7-2 combines with J gene TRBJ2-7; possibly TRBD1 for D (5 bases). V was pared by 4 bases and J by 0 bases, with 16 bases between. The CDR3 is made up of 16 amino acids. Germline CDR1 reads SGHTA; CDR2 reads FQGNSA. The CDR3 sequence: CASSWGWAESSYEQYF. CDR3 coding DNA: TGTGCCAGCAGCTGGGGCTGGGCCGAGAGCTCCTACGAGCAGTACTTC.

The chain employs TRBV29-1 and TRBJ2-7, with 8 bases identical to TRBD2. Germline loops: CDR1 SQVTM, CDR2 ANQGSEA. CDR3 size: 14 residues. V shed 6 bases, J shed 2 bases, and the junction held 9 bases outside the gene matches. CDR3 bases: TGCAGCGTCCCCGGGACTAGAGGTCCCTACGAGCAGTACTTC. It translates to CSVPGTRGPYEQYF.

The J gene is TRBJ1-1, the V gene TRBV11-2; D is undetermined. The CDR3 is 14 residues long. From germline, CDR1 is SGHAT and CDR2 FQNNGV. The germline V and J ends were trimmed by 7 bases and 3 bases, with 15 bases remaining between them. The CDR3 sequence is CASTPSGAYTEAFF. Written as DNA, the CDR3 is TGTGCCAGCACTCCGTCAGGTGCGTACACTGAAGCTTTCTTT.

About this clone itself: One junction end does not reproduce the germline sequence, and a read error may be involved. This chain connects TRBV30 to TRBJ2-3; TRBD1 aligns across 9 bases. The CDR3 has 11 amino acids. Germline CDR1 is GTSNPN and CDR2 is SVGIG (reference sequence). The CDR3 reads CAWRGTGPFSF. The CDR3 region has the DNA TGTGCCTGGAGGGGGACAGGGCCCTTTAGTTTT. The full variable domain, with the rest looked up from reference TRBV30 and TRBJ2-3, is SQTIHQWPATLVQPVGSPLSLECTVEGTSNPNLYWYRQAAGRGLQLLFYSVGIGQISSEVPQNLSASRPQDRQFILSSKKLLLSDSGFYLCAWRGTGPFSFGPGTRLTVL.

This clone has a single count. A junction end diverges from the germline sequence, so it may reflect a read error. This chain uses TRBV11-2 with TRBJ1-4; 7 bases fit TRBD1. The CDR3 has 16 amino acids. Germline V gene lookup returns CDR1 SGHAT and CDR2 FQNNGV. The CDR3 DNA follows: TGTGCCAGCAGCATAGAGGGACAGCTAACTAATGAAAAACTGTTTTTT. Residues: CASSIEGQLTNEKLFF.

The rearrangement joins TRBV7-2 to TRBJ2-3; 9 positions agree with TRBD1. Germline assignment: CDR1 SGHTA and CDR2 FQGNSA. J lost 4 bases, V lost 0 bases, and 5 bases had no gene match. CDR3 size: 16 residues. Here the CDR3 DNA reads TGTGCCAGCAGCTTAGCGCGTGGACAGGGGTCAGATACGCAGTATTTT. This gives the protein CASSLARGQGSDTQYF.

This chain joins TRBV19 and TRBJ1-1, with 7 bases fitting TRBD1. V lost 4 bases to trimming and J lost 2 bases; unmatched junction nucleotides: 7. Germline V CDR1 and CDR2: LNHDA, SQIVND (reference sequence). The CDR3 is made up of 15 amino acids. The CDR3 is CASSNFNRGNTEAFF. The DNA for the CDR3 is TGTGCCAGTAGTAATTTTAACAGGGGAAACACTGAAGCTTTCTTT. The entire variable domain, with the rest obtained from reference TRBV19 and TRBJ1-1, is as follows: DGGITQSPKYLFRKEGQNVTLSCEQNLNHDAMYWYRQDPGQGLRLIYYSQIVNDFQKGDIAEGYSVSREKKESFPLTVTSAQKNPTAFYLCASSNFNRGNTEAFFGQGTRLTVV.

The chain uses TRBV19 and TRBJ2-3; 8 bases fit TRBD1. Germline-derived CDR1 and CDR2 are LNHDA and SQIVND (reference sequence). V shed 5 bases and J 0 bases; nucleotides not matched to a gene: 10. This CDR3 contains 17 residues. CDR3 DNA sequence: TGTGCCAGTAGTTTAGGACAGGGATCCTCTAGCACAGATACGCAGTATTTT. It yields the protein CASSLGQGSSSTDTQYF. The variable domain in full, with the rest retrieved from reference TRBV19 and TRBJ2-3, is DGGITQSPKYLFRKEGQNVTLSCEQNLNHDAMYWYRQDPGQGLRLIYYSQIVNDFQKGDIAEGYSVSREKKESFPLTVTSAQKNPTAFYLCASSLGQGSSSTDTQYFGPGTRLTVL.

The rearrangement joins TRBV6-5 to TRBJ1-2; D might be TRBD1 (6 bases). CDR1 and CDR2 from the germline V gene are MNHEY and SVGAGI. This CDR3 is 15 amino acids long. Trimming removed 6 bases at V and 8 bases at J, with 22 bases between. The CDR3, as DNA: TGTGCCAGCAGAACGGCCGACAGGAAGGCCGGGGGCTACACCTTC. Its translation: CASRTADRKAGGYTF.

The chain joins TRBV12-5 to TRBJ2-5; 12 nucleotides match TRBD2. Germline V gives CDR1 LGHNT, CDR2 FRNRAP. Trimming removed 1 base from V and 5 bases from J; junction bases left unmatched: 5. The CDR3 is made up of 16 amino acids. Here the CDR3 reads CASGLGGLAGGETQYF. CDR3 bases: TGTGCTAGTGGTTTGGGGGGACTAGCGGGTGGGGAGACCCAGTACTTC.

The CDR3 DNA follows: TGTGCCAGCAGCTCGCGGGGTCGCACAGATACGCAGTATTTT. Translation: CASSSRGRTDTQYF. The V and J genes are TRBV7-8 and TRBJ2-3; D possibly corresponds to TRBD2 (6 bases). Germline V gene sequence: CDR1 SGHVS, CDR2 FQNEAQ. The CDR3 is made up of 14 amino acids. V lost 4 bases to trimming and J lost 1 base, with 9 bases between them.